Presented here are 4 T cell receptor beta chains from one specimen sequenced in a study of neoadjuvant anti-PD-1 for oral cavity cancer. This table comes from immunoSEQ multiplex PCR, and its TCRdb copy is limited to in-frame clones, with some not included. The sample lists over 80,000 clones, approximately 80% seen once, with about 3.1% in the top ten. The sample consisted of PBMCs, taken before nivolumab (anti-PD-1) treatment. The receptors derive from a person aged 35 to 85 with oral cavity squamous cell carcinoma.

The rearrangement uses TRBV27 and TRBJ2-7; D uncertain. V was cut by 8 bases and J by 3 bases, with 20 bases left in between. CDR3 size: 15 residues. Germline V gives CDR1 MNHEY, CDR2 SMNVEV (reference sequence). Written as DNA, the CDR3 is TGTGCCAGCTGGTCCCTTATGGGCAGATTCTACGAGCAGTACTTC. Protein product: CASWSLMGRFYEQYF.

This chain connects TRBV15 to TRBJ2-7; 16 bases align to TRBD2. Germline trimming cut 4 bases from V and 7 bases from J; bases unmatched to any gene: 1. CDR1 is LNHNV, CDR2 YYDKDF, per germline (reference sequence). This CDR3 spans 14 amino acids. CDR3 sequence (DNA): TGTGCCACCAGCAAGGGACTAGCGGGAGGGGAGCAGTACTTC. This encodes CATSKGLAGGEQYF.

The rearrangement links TRBV9 to TRBJ1-4; 10 nucleotides align to TRBD1. V was clipped by 4 bases and J by 8 bases; unmatched bases: 8. From germline, CDR1 is SGDLS and CDR2 YYNGEE. The CDR3 spans 15 residues. CDR3 region: CASSLTGTGVEKLFF. The CDR3 DNA follows: TGTGCCAGCAGCTTAACCGGGACAGGGGTGGAAAAACTGTTTTTT.

The genes are TRBV18 and TRBJ2-7; maybe TRBD1 (6 bases). Per the germline V gene, CDR1 is KGHSH and CDR2 is LQKENI. Trimming removed 5 bases from V and 4 bases from J, with 12 bases in between. The CDR3 loop spans 13 amino acids. In DNA, the CDR3 is TGTGCCAGCTCATATAACCAGGGGTACGAGCAGTACTTC. Amino acid sequence: CASSYNQGYEQYF.